This TCR beta chain was sequenced in a study of PD-L1 blockade in urothelial cancer. Study context: The patients first took atezolizumab in 2014, receiving 1,200 mg intravenously every 3 weeks. Most patients, twenty-five of 29, were males with bladder-origin cancer. Median T cell yield per blood sample was about 140,000 cells.

The CDR3 is 19 amino acids. The V segment lost 3 bases and the J segment 0 bases; nucleotides outside the gene matches: 9. From germline, CDR1 is SGHTA and CDR2 FQGNSA. Each PCR had synthetic TCR analog templates added to it as a spike-in. Only in-frame clones appear in the TCRdb table, and some are missing; sequencing was by immunoSEQ multiplex PCR. The table records tens of thousands of clones, roughly 87% of them present only once. This specimen was PBMCs, taken around atezolizumab (anti-PD-L1) treatment. The rearrangement links TRBV7-2 to TRBJ2-1; TRBD2 aligns across 12 bases. This TCR was recovered from a woman in her 70s with urothelial cancer. The DNA of the CDR3 is TGTGCCAGCAGCTTCCCCGGGACTAGCGGGTTGAGCTCCTACAATGAGCAGTTCTTC. Translated: CASSFPGTSGLSSYNEQFF. The whole variable domain, filled in from reference TRBV7-2 and TRBJ2-1, reads GAGVSQSPSNKVTEKGKDVELRCDPISGHTALYWYRQSLGQGLEFLIYFQGNSAPDKSGLPSDRFSAERTGGSVSTLTIQRTQQEDSAVYLCASSFPGTSGLSSYNEQFFGPGTRLTVL.